The rows below give T cell receptor beta chains drawn from one sample of a study of blood T cells in healthy people across ages. TCRdb independently ran MiXCR on the 5' RACE reads; one entry per CDR3 protein. The sample has approximately 940,000 distinct CDR3 sequences; around 46% are singletons. Sequences were obtained from blood. These receptors all stem from a man between 25 and 39 years old in good health. CDR3s include the opening cysteine and the closing phenylalanine or tryptophan. A D gene is named only where the DNA matches it firmly. Clone size appears in some rows only: once, few, many, or a class for an expanded clone.

clone size,J gene,D gene,V gene,CDR3 DNA,CDR3 protein
NA,TRBJ2-7,NA,TRBV9,TGTGCCGGCAGCGCGGACGCTGGCTACGAGCAGTACTTC,CAGSADAGYEQYF
many,TRBJ2-5,NA,TRBV4-1,TGCGCCAGCAGCCAAGAGACCCAGGGTGGGAAAAAGTACTTC,CASSQETQGGKKYF
NA,TRBJ1-4,NA,TRBV25-1,TGTGCCAGCACCGGAACCCCCCCGAGGGAACTGTTTTTT,CASTGTPPRELFF
few,TRBJ2-7,TRBD2,TRBV3-1,TGTGCCAGCAGCCAAGGAGGGACTAATTCCTACGAGCAGTACTTC,CASSQGGTNSYEQYF
NA,TRBJ2-1,TRBD1,TRBV3-1,TGTGCCAGCAGCAATTTGGGACAGGGGCCTCAAGGGAATGAGCAGTTCTTC,CASSNLGQGPQGNEQFF
few,TRBJ2-7,NA,TRBV4-1,TGCGCCAGCAGCCAAGTATTAGGAAGGGGTACCTACGAGCAGTACTTC,CASSQVLGRGTYEQYF
NA,TRBJ2-1,TRBD2,TRBV7-2,TGTGCCAGCAGCTTAGGGACTAGCGGGGTCTTTTACAATGAGCAGTTCTTC,CASSLGTSGVFYNEQFF
NA,TRBJ2-7,NA,TRBV12-3/TRBV12-4,TGTGCCAGCACCCAGAGCCCGAGCTCCTACGAGCAGTACTTC,CASTQSPSSYEQYF
few,TRBJ2-7,NA,TRBV12-3/TRBV12-4,TGTGCCAGCACCTTAAGGGACAATGAGCAGTACTTC,CASTLRDNEQYF
NA,TRBJ2-3,TRBD2,TRBV28,TGTGCCAGCAGCCGGACTAGCGGGGCAATAGATACGCAGTATTTT,CASSRTSGAIDTQYF
NA,TRBJ1-6,NA,TRBV5-6,TGTGCCAGCGGCTTAGGGCACCAAAATTCACCCCTCCACTTT,CASGLGHQNSPLHF
few,TRBJ2-7,NA,TRBV7-2,TGTGCCAGCAGGCTCGACCCCATCCTAACCTACGAGCAGTACTTC,CASRLDPILTYEQYF
few,TRBJ2-7,NA,TRBV11-1,TGTGCCAGCAGCTTGAGGCAAAAGGGCGAGCAGTACTTC,CASSLRQKGEQYF
NA,TRBJ1-5,NA,TRBV27,TGTGCCAGCAGTCTTGGGGGTTATAGTAGACAGCCCCAGCATTTT,CASSLGGYSRQPQHF
NA,TRBJ1-2,NA,TRBV6-5,TGTGCCAGCAGTGACGCGCGGGGATATGGCTACACCTTC,CASSDARGYGYTF
NA,TRBJ2-7,NA,TRBV6-2/TRBV6-3,TGTGCCAGCACCCCACTTAGCTCCTACGAGCAGTACTTC,CASTPLSSYEQYF
NA,TRBJ1-6,NA,TRBV27,TGTGCCAGCAGTGCGGCTTCTAATTCACCCCTCCACTTT,CASSAASNSPLHF
NA,TRBJ2-1,NA,TRBV20-1,TGCAGTGCTAGGGACCCCCGAACCTACAATGAGCAGTTCTTC,CSARDPRTYNEQFF